The present TCR beta chain was sequenced within a study of blood T cell repertoires in COVID-19. Original processing methods: Nucleated cell number was recorded as an estimate derived from reference gene primer amplification. Here immunoSEQ multiplex PCR was the method, and the copy in TCRdb shows in-frame clones only, minus some. V and J calls plus clone size are reproduced from that table; the DNA served to infer D and trimming. The data show approximately 250,000 clones, with about 87% seen just once and around 1.2% held by the top ten. From germline, CDR1 is SGHAT and CDR2 FQNNGV. Trimming cost V 4 bases and J 0 bases, with 6 bases left between them. This CDR3 comprises 13 residues.

The sample comprised PBMCs or T cells enriched from blood (not recorded which). V is TRBV11-2 and J is TRBJ1-1; no firm D call. This clonotype originated in a woman in her thirties or forties with acute COVID-19. CDR3 coding DNA: TGTGCCAGCAGCTCCAAGCTGAACACTGAAGCTTTCTTT. As protein: CASSSKLNTEAFF.